Listed here are 29 T cell receptor beta chains from one sample, sequenced in a study of shared clonotypes between healthy human individuals. Measured with immunoSEQ multiplex PCR; TCRdb has only the in-frame clones, and not every one. The repertoire holds some 980,000 clones, over 75% seen once, with about 1.5% in the top ten. Sequencing input: memory CD4+ T cells sorted from blood. The sample's subset: CD45RA-negative fraction. Source of these receptors: a man aged 18 to 30 in good health.

The V gene is TRBV5-5, the J gene TRBJ2-7; 10 nucleotides align to TRBD1. CDR1 and CDR2 from the germline V gene are SGHKS and YYEKEE (reference sequence). V lost 0 bases to trimming and J lost 6 bases; unmatched junction nucleotides: 6. This CDR3 is 15 amino acids long. CDR3 region: CASSLAPGQGTEQYF. The DNA for the CDR3 is TGTGCCAGCAGCTTGGCCCCGGGACAGGGGACCGAGCAGTACTTC.

This chain links TRBV11-2 with TRBJ2-5; 14 nucleotides align to TRBD2. The CDR3 totals 18 residues. The junction had 8 bases not matched to a gene; V was cut back by 5 bases and J by 0 bases. Germline V gene sequence: CDR1 SGHAT, CDR2 FQNNGV. CDR3 DNA sequence: TGTGCCAGCAGCAGTGGGACTAGCGGGAGAGGGAACCAAGAGACCCAGTACTTC. Amino acids: CASSSGTSGRGNQETQYF.

This chain uses TRBV11-2 with TRBJ1-1; D remains ambiguous. V dropped 5 bases and J dropped 0 bases, with 10 bases sitting between them. Per the germline V gene, CDR1 is SGHAT and CDR2 is FQNNGV. The CDR3 is made up of 14 amino acids. The CDR3 loop is CASSPGPLNTEAFF. As DNA, the CDR3 is TGTGCCAGCAGCCCCGGGCCACTGAACACTGAAGCTTTCTTT.

This clone has only a few counts. The CDR3 loop reads CASSGGSGGAYEQYF. In nucleotides, the CDR3 is TGTGCCAGCAGTGGTGGTAGCGGGGGGGCCTACGAGCAGTACTTC. The chain uses TRBV6-1 and TRBJ2-7, with 11 bases aligning to TRBD2. The length of the CDR3 is 15 residues. CDR1 and CDR2 (germline): MNHNS, SASEGT. The junction had 4 bases not matched to a gene; V was cut back by 4 bases and J by 2 bases.

The chain joins TRBV7-2 to TRBJ2-2; D unclear. V was pared by 4 bases and J by 6 bases, with 12 bases between. The CDR3 length is 14 residues. Germline assignment: CDR1 SGHTA and CDR2 FQGNSA. As DNA, the CDR3 is TGTGCCAGCAGCTCCCCCGAGGTGCCCGGGGAGCTGTTTTTT. This gives the protein CASSSPEVPGELFF.

The V gene is TRBV7-2, the J gene TRBJ2-7; 14 nucleotides agree with TRBD2. Germline lookup yields CDR1 SGHTA and CDR2 FQGNSA. CDR3 length: 18 residues. Germline trimming cut 0 bases from V and 3 bases from J; bases unmatched to any gene: 7. The CDR3 protein is CASSLAGRGLAGDYEQYF. DNA for the CDR3: TGTGCCAGCAGCTTAGCGGGCCGGGGACTAGCGGGAGACTACGAGCAGTACTTC.

The genes are TRBV5-1 and TRBJ2-3; TRBD1 is a possible D gene (6 bases). Trimming stripped 4 bases from V and 4 bases from J, with 13 bases between. This CDR3 spans 14 amino acids. Germline V gene data show CDR1 as SGHRS and CDR2 as YFSETQ. CDR3 amino acids: CASSNRPGADTQYF. CDR3 coding DNA: TGCGCCAGCAGCAATAGACCAGGGGCAGATACGCAGTATTTT.

The V call is TRBV9, the J call TRBJ2-3; weak D call: TRBD1 (6 bases). Trimming removed 3 bases from V and 1 base from J, with 12 bases in between. Germline lookup yields CDR1 SGDLS and CDR2 YYNGEE. The CDR3 covers 15 residues. The CDR3 region has the DNA TGTGCCAGCAGCGGAGGACAGATCGGCACAGATACGCAGTATTTT. Encoded protein: CASSGGQIGTDTQYF.

The chain joins TRBV4-1 to TRBJ2-1, with TRBD2 matching 7 bases. With 6 bases clipped from V and 2 bases from J, the junction kept 10 bases outside the gene matches. Germline V gene lookup returns CDR1 MGHRA and CDR2 YSYEKL. The CDR3 loop spans 16 amino acids. This CDR3 is CASRPTGGGPYNEQFF. CDR3 DNA: TGCGCCAGCAGGCCTACTGGCGGGGGACCCTACAATGAGCAGTTCTTC.

The rearrangement joins TRBV10-2 to TRBJ2-5; D is unclear. The V end lost 0 bases, the J end lost 4 bases, and 9 bases lay between the germline ends. This CDR3 spans 14 amino acids. The germline CDR1 and CDR2 sequences are WSHSY and SAAADI. CDR3 amino acids: CASSESRLGETQYF. In DNA form, the CDR3 reads TGCGCCAGCAGTGAGTCGAGGCTAGGAGAGACCCAGTACTTC.

V gene TRBV5-1 combines with J gene TRBJ2-2, with D maybe TRBD1 (7 bases). CDR3 length: 14 residues. Trimming stripped 5 bases from V and 7 bases from J, with 15 bases between. Per the germline V gene, CDR1 is SGHRS and CDR2 is YFSETQ. CDR3 DNA sequence: TGCGCCAGCAGTCACGGAGGGGGCAACGGGGAGCTGTTTTTT. Translating gives CASSHGGGNGELFF.

This sequence joins TRBV7-9 and TRBJ1-1; D is unclear. Trimming took off 5 bases at V and 0 bases at J, with 4 bases between the two ends. The CDR3 is 12 amino acids. Germline loops: CDR1 SEHNR, CDR2 FQNEAQ (reference sequence). CDR3 residues: CASSAMNTEAFF. Here the CDR3 DNA reads TGTGCCAGCAGCGCAATGAACACTGAAGCTTTCTTT.

The J gene is TRBJ2-2, the V gene TRBV28; D remains unclear. Germline lookup yields CDR1 MDHEN and CDR2 SYDVKM. V was pared by 7 bases and J by 7 bases, with 19 bases between. This CDR3 has 15 amino acids. The CDR3 bases are TGTGCCAGCACCCGCCCCGGACGGGTAGGCGGGGAGCTGTTTTTT. Its translation: CASTRPGRVGGELFF. Variable domain in full (rest from reference TRBV28 and TRBJ2-2): DVKVTQSSRYLVKRTGEKVFLECVQDMDHENMFWYRQDPGLGLRLIYFSYDVKMKEKGDIPEGYSVSREKKERFSLILESASTNQTSMYLCASTRPGRVGGELFFGEGSRLTVL.

This rearrangement joins TRBV15 to TRBJ2-6; D is unclear. CDR1 LNHNV and CDR2 YYDKDF come from the germline V gene (reference sequence). The CDR3 has 16 residues. Trimming removed 2 bases at V and 0 bases at J, with 8 bases between. The CDR3 DNA reads TGTGCCACCAGCAGAAGCTCGAACTCTGGGGCCAACGTCCTGACTTTC. The encoded protein is CATSRSSNSGANVLTF.

This clone was seen only a few times. The chain joins TRBV6-5 to TRBJ2-1; 8 nucleotides match TRBD2. The germline gives CDR1 MNHEY, CDR2 SVGAGI. The CDR3 is made up of 14 amino acids. J gave up 8 bases and V 10 bases, and 13 bases lay outside the gene matches. The CDR3 coding sequence is TGTGCCACCTCGTTGGGACTAGTTGGTGATGAGCAGTTCTTC. Translating it yields CATSLGLVGDEQFF.

This clone was seen a few times. V gene TRBV6-4 combines with J gene TRBJ2-2; perhaps D is TRBD1 or TRBD2 (5 bases each). Trimming cost V 7 bases and J 6 bases, with 15 bases left between them. This CDR3 has 14 residues. CDR1 MRHNA and CDR2 SNTAGT come from the germline V gene. CDR3 sequence: CASKAARGAGELFF. The CDR3, as DNA: TGTGCCAGCAAGGCCGCTAGAGGGGCCGGGGAGCTGTTTTTT.

This clone was counted a single time. The CDR3 region has the DNA TGTGCCAGCCGAGAACAGGGATACACTGAAGCTTTCTTT. It codes for CASREQGYTEAFF. V usage is TRBV2 and J usage is TRBJ1-1; the D gene is possibly TRBD1 (6 bases). This CDR3 comprises 13 residues. The ends were cut back, 8 bases at V and 3 bases at J, with 13 bases in the middle. Germline CDR1 reads SNHLY; CDR2 reads FYNNEI.

The chain is built from TRBV9 and TRBJ2-3, with D hard to call. From germline, CDR1 is SGDLS and CDR2 YYNGEE. Trimming cost V 0 bases and J 4 bases, with 6 bases left between them. The CDR3 is 13 residues long. The CDR3 loop reads CASSVVASDTQYF. The DNA for the CDR3 is TGTGCCAGCAGCGTAGTGGCGTCAGATACGCAGTATTTT.

About this clone itself: This CDR3 is also generated by other DNA sequences in the sample. The chain links TRBV7-2 to TRBJ2-7; D possibly corresponds to TRBD1 (5 bases). V shed 1 base and J shed 3 bases, with 7 bases lying between them. The germline V gene encodes CDR1 SGHTA and CDR2 FQGNSA. The CDR3 consists of 13 residues. CDR3 in amino acids: CASSLGGGYEQYF. DNA of the CDR3: TGTGCCAGCAGCTTAGGGGGCGGCTACGAGCAGTACTTC.

The chain carries TRBV6-6 and TRBJ2-3, with D uncertain. CDR3 length: 14 amino acids. Germline V gives CDR1 MNHNY, CDR2 SVGAGI (reference sequence). V dropped 2 bases and J dropped 7 bases, with 13 bases sitting between them. DNA of the CDR3: TGTGCCAGCAGTTACGGACGTTTTAGTTATACGCAGTATTTT. Translating gives CASSYGRFSYTQYF.

The chain combines TRBV7-2 with TRBJ1-5; perhaps TRBD1 as D (6 bases). Germline V gene sequence: CDR1 SGHTA, CDR2 FQGNSA. This CDR3 comprises 14 residues. Trimming removed 5 bases at V and 7 bases at J, with 15 bases between. In DNA, the CDR3 is TGTGCCAGCAGCCGAGACGGGGGGCCCCAGCCCCAGCATTTT. This translates into CASSRDGGPQPQHF.

This clone came up a few times. This chain connects TRBV7-8 to TRBJ1-4, with 7 bases that match TRBD1. The V gene's germline CDR1 is SGHVS and CDR2 FQNEAQ. Trimming at V came to 5 bases and at J to 5 bases, leaving 5 bases not matched to a gene. The CDR3 runs to 14 residues. CDR3 nucleotide sequence: TGTGCCAGCAGCCGGGGACAGATAAATGAAAAACTGTTTTTT. This translates into CASSRGQINEKLFF.

The chain joins TRBV28 to TRBJ2-5; 7 nucleotides agree with TRBD1. The J call may be mistaken, given a closer DNA end match to TRBJ2-7. Germline V CDR1 and CDR2: MDHEN, SYDVKM. The CDR3 spans 13 residues. The CDR3 DNA follows: TGTGCCAGCAGGGCACAGGGGAAGTACGAGCAGTACTTC. Residues: CASRAQGKYEQYF.

A single count supports this clone. The rearrangement links TRBV2 to TRBJ1-4; 7 bases align to TRBD1. J lost 5 bases, V lost 5 bases, and 8 bases had no gene match. The germline CDR1 and CDR2 sequences are SNHLY and FYNNEI. This CDR3 region has 15 residues. CDR3 nucleotides: TGTGCCAGCAGTTCCCGGACAGGCTCGAATGAAAAACTGTTTTTT. This translates into CASSSRTGSNEKLFF.

As concerns this clone: A much larger clone differs by one base, so this may be a read error. The chain couples TRBV27 to TRBJ2-2, with 10 bases that match TRBD1. Trimming took 6 bases from V and 5 from J; bases not matched to a gene: 6. Germline CDR1 reads MNHEY; CDR2 reads SMNVEV (reference sequence). This CDR3 is 15 amino acids long. The CDR3 here is CASSPDRGRTGELFF. CDR3 nucleotides: TGTGCCAGCAGCCCTGACAGGGGGCGGACCGGGGAGCTGTTTTTT.

The chain uses TRBV21-1 and TRBJ2-3; TRBD2, the table's D call, was not compared with the DNA. TRBV21-1 counts as a pseudogene. This CDR3 comprises 15 residues. The CDR3 region is CASSISAGGTDTQYF. CDR3 nucleotide sequence: TGTGCCAGCAGCATTTCTGCGGGGGGCACAGATACGCAGTATTTT.

J is TRBJ1-5 and V is TRBV28, with D hard to call. V lost 2 bases and J lost 6, with 14 bases in between. The germline gives CDR1 MDHEN, CDR2 SYDVKM. This CDR3 region has 15 residues. CDR3 protein: CASSLPWTSAQPQHF. CDR3 coding DNA: TGTGCCAGCAGTTTACCTTGGACCTCTGCTCAGCCCCAGCATTTT.

This rearrangement joins TRBV6-1 to TRBJ1-5, with D tentatively TRBD1 (6 bases). With 1 base removed from V and 8 bases from J, the gap between germline ends came to 15 bases. CDR1 MNHNS and CDR2 SASEGT come from the germline V gene. CDR3 length: 15 residues. CDR3 coding DNA: TGTGCCAGCAGTGAAGGGACAGCCGGGGGTAAGCCCCAGCATTTT. Encoded protein: CASSEGTAGGKPQHF.

This chain connects TRBV18 to TRBJ2-4, with D perhaps given as TRBD1 or TRBD2 (5 bases each). The CDR3 loop spans 15 amino acids. The germline V gene has CDR1 KGHSH and CDR2 LQKENI. V was pared by 3 bases and J by 7 bases, with 16 bases between. For the CDR3, the DNA is TGTGCCAGCTCACCTCGGAACCGGGGCGAGAACATTCAGTACTTC. Its translation is CASSPRNRGENIQYF.